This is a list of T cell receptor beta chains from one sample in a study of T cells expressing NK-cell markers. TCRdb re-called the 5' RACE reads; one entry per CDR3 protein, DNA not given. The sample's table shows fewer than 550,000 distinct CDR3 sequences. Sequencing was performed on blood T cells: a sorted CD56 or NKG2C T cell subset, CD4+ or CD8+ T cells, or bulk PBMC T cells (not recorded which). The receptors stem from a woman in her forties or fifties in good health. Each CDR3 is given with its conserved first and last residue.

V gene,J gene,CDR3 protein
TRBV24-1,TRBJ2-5,CATSDSPLPGTQETQYF
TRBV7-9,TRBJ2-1,CASSLEDYPPARENEQFF
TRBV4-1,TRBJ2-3,CASGVGTGTDTQYF
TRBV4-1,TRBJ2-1,CASSQDVGGAASYNEQFF
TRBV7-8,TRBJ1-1,CASSPREIEAFF
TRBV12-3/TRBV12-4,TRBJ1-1,CASGTVSPEAFF
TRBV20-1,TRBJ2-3,CSAGGQVDTDTQYF
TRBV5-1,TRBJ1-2,CASSLDVGRRYTF
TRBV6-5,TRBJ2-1,CASSSPFRGLNNEQFF
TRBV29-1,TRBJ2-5,CSVEDPPTSGQETQYF
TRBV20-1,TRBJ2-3,CSATRLAGGPSTDTQYF
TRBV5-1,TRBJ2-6,CASGPLGANVLTF
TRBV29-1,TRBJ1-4,CSVAGDRVNEKLFF
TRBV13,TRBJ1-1,CASSQGTGWGNTEAFF
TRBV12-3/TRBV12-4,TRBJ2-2,CASSLGRTNTGELFF
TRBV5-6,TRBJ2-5,CASSWDRALETQYF
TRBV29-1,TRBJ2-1,CSVEREGPHNEQFF
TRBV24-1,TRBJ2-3,CATSERGGRDTQYF
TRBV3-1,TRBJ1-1,CASSHSDGNTEAFF
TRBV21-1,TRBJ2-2,CASSKAFFRDTTPFGELFF
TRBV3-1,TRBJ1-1,CASSHSSGSFEAFF
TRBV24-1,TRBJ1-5,CATSDPWAGGPQHF
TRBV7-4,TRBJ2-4,CASPLIAKNIQYF
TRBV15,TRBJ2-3,CATSRDLAGNTDTQYF
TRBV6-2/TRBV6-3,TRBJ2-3,CASSYLAGGPLDTQYF
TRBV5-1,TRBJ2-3,CASSLFQREHTQYF
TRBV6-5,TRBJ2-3,CASSPPVGTQYF
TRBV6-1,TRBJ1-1,CASSEALRTEAFF
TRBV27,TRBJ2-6,CASKGGVLRANVLTF
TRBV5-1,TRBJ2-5,CASTFGKAGETQYF
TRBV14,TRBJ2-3,CASSQGARLPQYF
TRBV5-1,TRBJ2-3,CASSVDRVGSDTQYF
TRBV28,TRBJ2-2,CASRIPGPPTGELFF
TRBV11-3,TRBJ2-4,CASSLDLSPVQYF
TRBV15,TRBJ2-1,CATSRDPVAGGLSSYNEQFF
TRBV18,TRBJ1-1,CASSPPFAAEAFF
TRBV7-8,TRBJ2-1,CASSLWGTGGAEQFF
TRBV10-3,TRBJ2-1,CAIRGDSGPYNEQFF
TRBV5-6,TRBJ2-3,CASWPVKSTDTQYF
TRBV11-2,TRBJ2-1,CASSSRLLAGVRNEQFF
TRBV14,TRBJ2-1,CASSQRGVSYNEQFF
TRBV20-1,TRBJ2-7,CSARAQGRAYEQYF
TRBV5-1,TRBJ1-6,CASSWGLDVSLHF
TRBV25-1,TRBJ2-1,CASTGRDSYNEQFF
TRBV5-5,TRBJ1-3,CASSSRGASGNTIYF
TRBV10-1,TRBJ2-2,CASSPYTVDGELFF
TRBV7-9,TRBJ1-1,CASSLAQGQGVTEAFF
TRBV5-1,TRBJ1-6,CASSLTGRDGSPLHF
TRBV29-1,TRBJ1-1,CSVFRDRGSKAFF
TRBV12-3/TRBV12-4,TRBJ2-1,CASSLGRGDLYNEQFF
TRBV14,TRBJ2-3,CASSRDAGAFGTDTQYF
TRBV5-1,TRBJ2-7,CASSLDMMGEQYF
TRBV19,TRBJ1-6,CASSMGQGSWNSPLHF
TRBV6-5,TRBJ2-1,CASRGFKSYNEQFF